The rows below give T cell receptor beta chains drawn from one sample of a study of siplizumab effects on memory and regulatory T cells. Clones were read by immunoSEQ multiplex PCR, and TCRdb kept only the in-frame ones, dropping some. The sample shows about 100,000 clones, more than 85% of them seen only once. Material: CD4+ T cells sorted from blood. These receptor sequences come from a human donor in good health. CDR3s include the opening cysteine and the closing phenylalanine or tryptophan. Fields, in order: V gene, clone size, D gene, J gene, CDR3 DNA, CDR3 protein. The D gene is left open where the match is weak. Clone sizes are given selectively: once, few, many, or a class where the clone is expanded.

v_call: TRBV27; clone_size: few; d_call: .; j_call: TRBJ2-7; cdr3_nt: TGTGCCAGCAGTCCCTCGACAGACCCAATTAGCTCCTACGAGCAGTACTTC; cdr3_aa: CASSPSTDPISSYEQYF
v_call: TRBV7-9; clone_size: .; d_call: .; j_call: TRBJ1-6; cdr3_nt: TGTGCCAGCAGCTTAGTTGCTACCCAAGAATCACCCCTCCACTTT; cdr3_aa: CASSLVATQESPLHF
v_call: TRBV6-1; clone_size: .; d_call: .; j_call: TRBJ1-2; cdr3_nt: TGTGCCAGCAGTACGAACCTTAACTATGGCTACACCTTC; cdr3_aa: CASSTNLNYGYTF
v_call: TRBV28; clone_size: .; d_call: .; j_call: TRBJ2-7; cdr3_nt: TGTGCCAGCAGTTCTGGGGACTTCTACGAGCAGTACTTC; cdr3_aa: CASSSGDFYEQYF
v_call: TRBV2; clone_size: few; d_call: TRBD1; j_call: TRBJ1-5; cdr3_nt: TGTGCCAGCAGGTACGGGACAGGGTTAATCCAGCCCCAGCATTTT; cdr3_aa: CASRYGTGLIQPQHF
v_call: TRBV10-3; clone_size: .; d_call: .; j_call: TRBJ1-2; cdr3_nt: TGTGCCATCAGGGAAGGGGGCTATGGCTACACCTTC; cdr3_aa: CAIREGGYGYTF
v_call: TRBV6-6; clone_size: .; d_call: .; j_call: TRBJ1-2; cdr3_nt: TGTGCCAGCAGCTCCGGGCCGGGAGGGTCTGGCTACACCTTC; cdr3_aa: CASSSGPGGSGYTF
v_call: TRBV7-2; clone_size: .; d_call: .; j_call: TRBJ2-1; cdr3_nt: TGTGCCAGCAGCTTGCGAAAGAGCTCCTACAATGAGCAGTTCTTC; cdr3_aa: CASSLRKSSYNEQFF
v_call: TRBV27; clone_size: .; d_call: .; j_call: TRBJ1-2; cdr3_nt: TGTGCCAGCAGTCCTCAGGGAGGCTATGGCTACACCTTC; cdr3_aa: CASSPQGGYGYTF
v_call: TRBV5-8; clone_size: .; d_call: .; j_call: TRBJ2-7; cdr3_nt: TGTGCCAGCAGCTTGCCGGGAGCGCCCGAGCAGTACTTC; cdr3_aa: CASSLPGAPEQYF
v_call: TRBV10-3; clone_size: .; d_call: TRBD2; j_call: TRBJ2-3; cdr3_nt: TGTGCCATCAGTGGGCGGTCTAGCGGGGGGCTCACAGATACGCAGTATTTT; cdr3_aa: CAISGRSSGGLTDTQYF